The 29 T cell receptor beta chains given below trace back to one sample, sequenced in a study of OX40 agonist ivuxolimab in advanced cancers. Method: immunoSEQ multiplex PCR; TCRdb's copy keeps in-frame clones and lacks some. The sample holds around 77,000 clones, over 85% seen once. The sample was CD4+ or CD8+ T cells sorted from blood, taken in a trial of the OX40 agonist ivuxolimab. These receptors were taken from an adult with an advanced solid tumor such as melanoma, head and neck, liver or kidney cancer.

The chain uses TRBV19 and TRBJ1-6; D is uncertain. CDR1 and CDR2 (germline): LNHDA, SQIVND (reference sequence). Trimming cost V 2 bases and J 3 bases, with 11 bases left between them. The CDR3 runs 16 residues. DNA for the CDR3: TGTGCCAGTAGTATATCGGAAGTTGTCTATAATTCACCCCTCCACTTT. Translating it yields CASSISEVVYNSPLHF.

Here the CDR3 reads CASSPRWMAGNTIYF. The CDR3 region has the DNA TGTGCCAGCAGCCCCCGATGGATGGCTGGAAACACCATATATTTT. The chain links TRBV4-2 to TRBJ1-3; no clear D gene. The germline V and J ends were trimmed by 4 bases and 2 bases, with 12 bases remaining between them. Germline CDR1 and CDR2: LGHNA and YNFKEQ. The CDR3 contains 15 residues.

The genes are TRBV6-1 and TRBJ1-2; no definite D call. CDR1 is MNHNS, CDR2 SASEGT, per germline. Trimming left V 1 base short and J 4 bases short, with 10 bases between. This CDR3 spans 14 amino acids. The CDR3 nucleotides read TGTGCCAGCAGTGAAGTAGGGCGGCTCTATGGCTACACCTTC. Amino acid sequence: CASSEVGRLYGYTF.

Here the CDR3 DNA reads TGTGCCAGCAGAGGCGGATTGAACACAGATACGCAGTATTTT. Translation gives CASRGGLNTDTQYF. The V call is TRBV27, the J call TRBJ2-3; the D is unclear. The CDR3 has 14 amino acids. The V and J ends lost 6 bases and 2 bases respectively, with 12 bases between them. Germline values: CDR1 MNHEY, CDR2 SMNVEV (reference sequence).

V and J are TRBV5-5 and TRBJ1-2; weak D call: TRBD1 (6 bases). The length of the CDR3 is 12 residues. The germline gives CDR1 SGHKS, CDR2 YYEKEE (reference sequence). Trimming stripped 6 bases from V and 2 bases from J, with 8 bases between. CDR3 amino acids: CASTGGNYGYTF. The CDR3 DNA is TGTGCCAGCACGGGGGGCAACTATGGCTACACCTTC.

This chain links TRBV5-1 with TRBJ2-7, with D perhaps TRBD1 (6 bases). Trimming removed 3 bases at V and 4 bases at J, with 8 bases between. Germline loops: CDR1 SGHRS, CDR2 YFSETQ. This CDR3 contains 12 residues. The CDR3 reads CASSSQGYEQYF. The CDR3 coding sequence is TGCGCCAGCAGCTCACAGGGATACGAGCAGTACTTC.

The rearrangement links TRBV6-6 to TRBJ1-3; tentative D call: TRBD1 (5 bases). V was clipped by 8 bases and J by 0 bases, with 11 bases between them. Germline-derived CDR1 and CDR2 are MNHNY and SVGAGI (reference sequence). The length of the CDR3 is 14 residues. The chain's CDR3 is CASWGLISGNTIYF. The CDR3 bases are TGTGCCAGCTGGGGACTTATCTCTGGAAACACCATATATTTT.

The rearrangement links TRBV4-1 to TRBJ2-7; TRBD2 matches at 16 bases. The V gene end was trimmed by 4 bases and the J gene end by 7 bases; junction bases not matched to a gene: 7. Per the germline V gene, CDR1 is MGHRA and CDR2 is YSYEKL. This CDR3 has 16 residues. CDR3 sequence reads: CASSLGTSGRAGEQYF. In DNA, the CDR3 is TGCGCCAGCAGCCTGGGGACTAGCGGGAGGGCGGGGGAGCAGTACTTC.

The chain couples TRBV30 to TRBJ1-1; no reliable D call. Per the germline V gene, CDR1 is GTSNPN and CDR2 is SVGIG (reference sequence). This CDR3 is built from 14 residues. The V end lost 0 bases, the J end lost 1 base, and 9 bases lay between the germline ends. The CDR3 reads CAWSVVYRNTEAFF. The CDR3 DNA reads TGTGCCTGGAGTGTGGTGTACCGGAACACTGAAGCTTTCTTT.

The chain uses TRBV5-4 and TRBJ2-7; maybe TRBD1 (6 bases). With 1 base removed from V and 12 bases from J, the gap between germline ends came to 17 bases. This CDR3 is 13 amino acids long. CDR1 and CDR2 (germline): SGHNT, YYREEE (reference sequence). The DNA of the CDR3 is TGTGCCAGCAGCTTGAGGCGGACCCCAGGGGTGTACTTC. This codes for CASSLRRTPGVYF.

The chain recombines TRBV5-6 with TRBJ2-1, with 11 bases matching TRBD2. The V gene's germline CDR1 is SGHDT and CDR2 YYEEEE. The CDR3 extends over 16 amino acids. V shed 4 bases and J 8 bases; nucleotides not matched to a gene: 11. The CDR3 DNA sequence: TGTGCCAGCAGCCTCTGGGGTAGCGGGAGGGCCGATGAGCAGTTCTTC. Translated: CASSLWGSGRADEQFF.

The CDR3 sequence: CASSLRADTSYEQYF. CDR3 DNA sequence: TGTGCCAGCAGCTTAAGAGCGGATACCTCCTACGAGCAGTACTTC. The rearrangement links TRBV7-6 to TRBJ2-7, with D maybe TRBD2 (5 bases). Germline V gives CDR1 SGHVS, CDR2 FNYEAQ. This CDR3 contains 15 residues. V was cut by 2 bases and J by 0 bases, with 11 bases left in between.

The CDR3 loop is CASTPYLGWNTEAFF. The CDR3 nucleotides are TGTGCCAGCACGCCGTATCTGGGGTGGAACACTGAAGCTTTCTTT. V gene TRBV7-2 combines with J gene TRBJ1-1; no definite D call. V lost 7 bases, J lost 1 base, and 16 bases lay in between. Per the germline V gene, CDR1 is SGHTA and CDR2 is FQGNSA. The CDR3 sequence is 15 residues long.

CDR3 coding DNA: TGTGCCAGCAGCTTGGGTCTAGCGGGGGGCGACACCGGGGAGCTGTTTTTT. Translation: CASSLGLAGGDTGELFF. V and J are TRBV11-2 and TRBJ2-2; 11 bases map to TRBD2. Losses at the gene ends were 3 bases for V and 3 bases for J; bases not matched to a gene: 6. In germline, CDR1 is SGHAT, CDR2 FQNNGV. This CDR3 is built from 17 residues.

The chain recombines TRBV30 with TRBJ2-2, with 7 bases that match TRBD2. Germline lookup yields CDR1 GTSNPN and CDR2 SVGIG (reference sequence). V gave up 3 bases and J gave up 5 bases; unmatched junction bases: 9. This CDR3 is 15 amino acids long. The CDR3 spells CAWRITAGVTGELFF. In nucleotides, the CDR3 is TGTGCCTGGAGAATAACGGCGGGAGTGACCGGGGAGCTGTTTTTT. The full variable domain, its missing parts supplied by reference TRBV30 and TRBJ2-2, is SQTIHQWPATLVQPVGSPLSLECTVEGTSNPNLYWYRQAAGRGLQLLFYSVGIGQISSEVPQNLSASRPQDRQFILSSKKLLLSDSGFYLCAWRITAGVTGELFFGEGSRLTVL.

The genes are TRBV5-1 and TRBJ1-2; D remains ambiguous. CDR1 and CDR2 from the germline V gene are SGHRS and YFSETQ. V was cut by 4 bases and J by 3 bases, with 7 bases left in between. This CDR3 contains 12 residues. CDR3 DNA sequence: TGCGCCAGCAGCGACGGAGACTATGGCTACACCTTC. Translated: CASSDGDYGYTF.

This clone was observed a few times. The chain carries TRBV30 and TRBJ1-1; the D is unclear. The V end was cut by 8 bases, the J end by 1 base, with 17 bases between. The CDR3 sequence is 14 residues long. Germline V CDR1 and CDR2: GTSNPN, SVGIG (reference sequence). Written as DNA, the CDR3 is TGTGCCAGATTGACGGGGAATGCGAACACTGAAGCTTTCTTT. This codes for CARLTGNANTEAFF.

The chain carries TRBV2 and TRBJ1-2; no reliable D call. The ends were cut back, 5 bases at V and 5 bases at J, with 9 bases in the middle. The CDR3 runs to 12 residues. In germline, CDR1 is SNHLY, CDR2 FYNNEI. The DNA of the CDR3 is TGTGCCAGCAGTCCGGAGACTTATGGCTACACCTTC. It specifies CASSPETYGYTF.

In DNA form, the CDR3 reads TGTGCCAGCTCAGGGACCGGGGCGGTCGCAGGGCATGAGCAGTTCTTC. Its translation is CASSGTGAVAGHEQFF. The chain employs TRBV18 and TRBJ2-1, with D tentatively TRBD1 or TRBD2 (5 bases each). This CDR3 has 16 residues. The germline V and J ends were trimmed by 5 bases and 8 bases, with 22 bases remaining between them. CDR1 is KGHSH, CDR2 LQKENI, per germline.

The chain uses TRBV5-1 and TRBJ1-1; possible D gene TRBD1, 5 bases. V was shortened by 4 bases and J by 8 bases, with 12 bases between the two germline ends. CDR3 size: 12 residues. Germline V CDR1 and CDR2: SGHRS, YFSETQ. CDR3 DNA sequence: TGCGCCAGCAGCAAAGGGGAGGGAGAAGCTTTCTTT. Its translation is CASSKGEGEAFF.

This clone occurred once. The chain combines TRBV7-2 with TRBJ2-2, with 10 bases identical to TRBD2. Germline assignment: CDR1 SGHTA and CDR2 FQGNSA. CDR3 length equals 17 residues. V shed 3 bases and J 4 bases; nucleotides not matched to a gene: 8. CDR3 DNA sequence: TGTGCCAGCAGCTTCGGAGCGGGGGGGCCGGGCACCGGGGAGCTGTTTTTT. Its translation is CASSFGAGGPGTGELFF.

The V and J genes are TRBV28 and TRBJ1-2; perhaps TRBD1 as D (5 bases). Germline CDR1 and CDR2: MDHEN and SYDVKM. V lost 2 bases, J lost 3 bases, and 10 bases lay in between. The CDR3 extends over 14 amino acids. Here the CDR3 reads CASSLREGYYGYTF. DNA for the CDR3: TGTGCCAGCAGTTTACGGGAGGGGTACTATGGCTACACCTTC.

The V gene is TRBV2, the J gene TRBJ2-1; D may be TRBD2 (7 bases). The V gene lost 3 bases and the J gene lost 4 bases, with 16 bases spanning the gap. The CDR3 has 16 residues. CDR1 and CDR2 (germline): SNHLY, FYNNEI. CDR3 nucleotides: TGTGCCAGCAGTGATCGGGGGGCGTCTAATTACAATGAGCAGTTCTTC. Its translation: CASSDRGASNYNEQFF.

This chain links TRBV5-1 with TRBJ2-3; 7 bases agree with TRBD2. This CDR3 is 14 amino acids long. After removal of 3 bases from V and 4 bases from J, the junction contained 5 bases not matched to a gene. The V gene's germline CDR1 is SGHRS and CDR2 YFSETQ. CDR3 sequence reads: CASSSGLVPDTQYF. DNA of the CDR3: TGCGCCAGCAGCTCCGGACTAGTACCAGATACGCAGTATTTT.

The CDR3 here is CASSTVGGRAGYGEKLFF. DNA for the CDR3: TGTGCCAGCAGCACAGTTGGGGGGCGTGCGGGATATGGTGAAAAACTGTTTTTT. This chain uses TRBV7-9 with TRBJ1-4, with D perhaps TRBD1 (6 bases). The CDR3 has 18 amino acids. Between the trimmed V and J ends, which lost 5 bases and 7 bases, there was a span of 26 bases. Germline V gene data show CDR1 as SEHNR and CDR2 as FQNEAQ (reference sequence).

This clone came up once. CDR3 nucleotide sequence: TGTGCCAGCAGCTTAGCCCCTCTAGCGGGGGGCGACACCGGGGAGCTGTTTTTT. Amino acids: CASSLAPLAGGDTGELFF. The chain couples TRBV11-3 to TRBJ2-2; 11 positions agree with TRBD2. The CDR3 length is 18 residues. From germline, CDR1 is SGHNT and CDR2 YENEEA. J gave up 3 bases and V 1 base, and 7 bases lay outside the gene matches.

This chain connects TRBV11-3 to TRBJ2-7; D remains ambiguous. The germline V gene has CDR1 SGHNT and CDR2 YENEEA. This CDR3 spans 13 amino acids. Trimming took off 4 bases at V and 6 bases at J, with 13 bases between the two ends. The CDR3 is CASSSALGGEQYF. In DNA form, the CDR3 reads TGTGCCAGCAGCTCCGCCTTAGGTGGCGAGCAGTACTTC.

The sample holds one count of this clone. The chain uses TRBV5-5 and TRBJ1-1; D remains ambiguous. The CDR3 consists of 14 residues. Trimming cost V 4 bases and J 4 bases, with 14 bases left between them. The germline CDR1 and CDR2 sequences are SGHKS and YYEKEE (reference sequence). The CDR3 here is CASSALLRSTEAFF. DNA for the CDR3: TGTGCCAGCAGCGCCCTCCTTCGTAGCACTGAAGCTTTCTTT.

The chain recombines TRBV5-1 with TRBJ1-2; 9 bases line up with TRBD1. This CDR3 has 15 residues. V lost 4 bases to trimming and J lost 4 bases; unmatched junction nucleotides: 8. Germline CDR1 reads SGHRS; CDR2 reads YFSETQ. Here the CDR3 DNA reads TGCGCCAGCAGCGCACCGGGACAGGGTGGCTATGGCTACACCTTC. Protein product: CASSAPGQGGYGYTF. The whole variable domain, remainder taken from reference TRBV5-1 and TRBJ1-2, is KAGVTQTPRYLIKTRGQQVTLSCSPISGHRSVSWYQQTPGQGLQFLFEYFSETQRNKGNFPGRFSGRQFSNSRSEMNVSTLELGDSALYLCASSAPGQGGYGYTFGSGTRLTVV.